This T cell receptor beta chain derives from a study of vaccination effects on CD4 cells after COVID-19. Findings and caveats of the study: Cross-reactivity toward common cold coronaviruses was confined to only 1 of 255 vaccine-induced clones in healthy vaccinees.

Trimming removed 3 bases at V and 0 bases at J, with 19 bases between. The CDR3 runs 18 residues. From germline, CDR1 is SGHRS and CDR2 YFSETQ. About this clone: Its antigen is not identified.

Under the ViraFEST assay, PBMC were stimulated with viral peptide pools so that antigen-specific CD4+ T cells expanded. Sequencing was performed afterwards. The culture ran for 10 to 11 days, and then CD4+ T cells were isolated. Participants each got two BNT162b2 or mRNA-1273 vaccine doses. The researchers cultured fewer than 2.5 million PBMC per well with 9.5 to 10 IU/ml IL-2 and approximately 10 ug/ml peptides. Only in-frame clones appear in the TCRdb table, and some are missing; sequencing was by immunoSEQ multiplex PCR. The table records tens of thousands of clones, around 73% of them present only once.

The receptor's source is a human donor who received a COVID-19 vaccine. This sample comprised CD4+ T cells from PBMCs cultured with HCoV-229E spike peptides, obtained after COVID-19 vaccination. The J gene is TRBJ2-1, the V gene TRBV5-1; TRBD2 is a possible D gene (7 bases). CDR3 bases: TGCGCCAGCAGCTCGCCCCCTGGCGGGGGCCCCTCCTACAATGAGCAGTTCTTC. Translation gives CASSSPPGGGPSYNEQFF.